The 16 T cell receptor beta chains given below trace back to one sample, sequenced in a study of diagnostic markers for celiac disease. TCRdb reprocessed the reads, with one entry per CDR3 protein and no DNA. This table holds about 7,500 distinct CDR3 sequences. The sample was either unsorted cells or a sorted T cell fraction (not recorded which). Receptors originate from a human donor. This table probably holds off-target reads from a library built for another chain.

V gene TRBV11-2 combines with J gene TRBJ2-3; without DNA, the TCRdb call of TRBD2 cannot be checked. The CDR3 extends over 14 amino acids. The germline V gene has CDR1 SGHAT and CDR2 FQNNGV. The CDR3 spells CASSPRRLTDTQYF.

This clonotype shows up as medium-sized by frequency. V usage is TRBV10-3 and J usage is TRBJ1-6. This CDR3 contains 14 residues. Germline lookup yields CDR1 ENHRY and CDR2 SYGVKD. The CDR3 loop reads CAIKSEVGDSPLHF.

This rearrangement joins TRBV5-6 to TRBJ2-6. Germline assignment: CDR1 SGHDT and CDR2 YYEEEE. The CDR3 is 13 residues long. The CDR3 reads CASSFSGANVLTF.

The chain links TRBV27 to TRBJ2-7. CDR1 is MNHEY, CDR2 SMNVEV, per germline (reference sequence). The CDR3 is made up of 15 amino acids. The CDR3 spells CASSLHFAKSYEQYF.

This clonotype is identified as medium-sized from frequency. J is TRBJ2-3 and V is TRBV5-1; the TCRdb D gene call, TRBD1, has no DNA to confirm it. This CDR3 has 17 residues. Germline-derived CDR1 and CDR2 are SGHRS and YFSETQ. CDR3 amino acids: CASSLEPGQGRTDTQYF.

The CDR3 reads CASSYSMSNTEAFF. The chain joins TRBV6-5 to TRBJ1-1. Germline-derived CDR1 and CDR2 are MNHEY and SVGAGI. This CDR3 region has 14 residues.

This sequence joins TRBV2 and TRBJ1-2. The germline V gene has CDR1 SNHLY and CDR2 FYNNEI. There are 16 residues in the CDR3. CDR3 sequence: CASSEIKFISNYGYTF. Drawing the rest from reference TRBV2 and TRBJ1-2, the complete variable domain is EPEVTQTPSHQVTQMGQEVILRCVPISNHLYFYWYRQILGQKVEFLVSFYNNEISEKSEIFDDQFSVERPDGSNFTLKIRSTKLEDSAMYFCASSEIKFISNYGYTFGSGTRLTVV.

This clonotype is deemed medium-sized (0.01 to 0.1%) by its frequency. J is TRBJ2-1 and V is TRBV3-1. From germline, CDR1 is LGHDT and CDR2 YNNKEL (reference sequence). The CDR3 has 13 residues. The chain's CDR3 is CASSQDLVQEQFF.

V gene TRBV7-6 combines with J gene TRBJ2-1. Germline V gene lookup returns CDR1 SGHVS and CDR2 FNYEAQ. This CDR3 spans 11 amino acids. The CDR3 is CASSTSSEQFF.

J is TRBJ1-4 and V is TRBV4-1; without DNA, the TCRdb call of TRBD1 cannot be checked. Looked up from germline, CDR1 is MGHRA and CDR2 is YSYEKL. This CDR3 contains 16 residues. The CDR3: CASSRAGQGANEKLFF.

This chain links TRBV5-1 with TRBJ2-7; there is no DNA to check the TCRdb D call of TRBD2. This CDR3 comprises 15 residues. The germline CDR1 and CDR2 sequences are SGHRS and YFSETQ. The CDR3 sequence: CASSLLAGGGHEQYF. The variable domain in full, completed from reference TRBV5-1 and TRBJ2-7, reads KAGVTQTPRYLIKTRGQQVTLSCSPISGHRSVSWYQQTPGQGLQFLFEYFSETQRNKGNFPGRFSGRQFSNSRSEMNVSTLELGDSALYLCASSLLAGGGHEQYFGPGTRLTVT.

CDR3: CASSLLATLNTEAFF. J is TRBJ1-1 and V is TRBV5-6. The CDR3 spans 15 residues. From germline, CDR1 is SGHDT and CDR2 YYEEEE.

This chain links TRBV5-1 with TRBJ2-6. Germline values: CDR1 SGHRS, CDR2 YFSETQ. CDR3 length equals 16 residues. This CDR3 is CASSRGDGSGANVLTF.

This clonotype counts as medium-sized by frequency. The chain combines TRBV19 with TRBJ2-1; the TCRdb call, TRBD1, lacks DNA for checking. Germline V gene data show CDR1 as LNHDA and CDR2 as SQIVND (reference sequence). The CDR3 has 14 residues. The CDR3 sequence is CASSRPGWANEQFF.

This chain links TRBV4-1 with TRBJ2-1; the D call from TCRdb, TRBD1, cannot be confirmed without DNA. Germline CDR1 and CDR2: MGHRA and YSYEKL. CDR3 length equals 13 residues. CDR3 sequence reads: CASSQSDGGEQFF.

The chain has TRBV7-2 and TRBJ2-5. In germline, CDR1 is SGHTA, CDR2 FQGNSA. The CDR3 length is 13 residues. CDR3 region: CASSLARRETQYF.